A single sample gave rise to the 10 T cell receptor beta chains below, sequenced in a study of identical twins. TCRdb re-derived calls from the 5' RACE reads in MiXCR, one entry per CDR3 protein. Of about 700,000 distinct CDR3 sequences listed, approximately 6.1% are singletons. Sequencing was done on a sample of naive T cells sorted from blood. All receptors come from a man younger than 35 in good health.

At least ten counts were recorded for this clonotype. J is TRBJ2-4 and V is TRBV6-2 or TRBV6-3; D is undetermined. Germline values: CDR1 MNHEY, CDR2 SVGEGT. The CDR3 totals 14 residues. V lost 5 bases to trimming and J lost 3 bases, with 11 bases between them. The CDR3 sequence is CASSTRRDKNIQYF. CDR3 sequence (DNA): TGTGCCAGCAGTACCCGAAGGGACAAAAACATTCAGTACTTC.

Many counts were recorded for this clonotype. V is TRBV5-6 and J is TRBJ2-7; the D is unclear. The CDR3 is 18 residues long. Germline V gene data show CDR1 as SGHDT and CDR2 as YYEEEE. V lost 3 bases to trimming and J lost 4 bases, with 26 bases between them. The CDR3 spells CASSSGPTTRPALYEQYV. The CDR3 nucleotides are TGTGCCAGCAGCTCCGGCCCTACGACCCGGCCGGCCCTTTACGAGCAGTACGTC.

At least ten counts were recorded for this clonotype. The CDR3 protein is CASSSISDNEQFF. The CDR3 DNA sequence: TGTGCCAGCAGTTCCATATCCGACAATGAGCAGTTCTTC. The V call is TRBV6-5, the J call TRBJ2-1; no reliable D call. CDR3 size: 13 residues. The V and J ends lost 4 bases and 5 bases respectively, with 9 bases between them. Germline-derived CDR1 and CDR2 are MNHEY and SVGAGI.

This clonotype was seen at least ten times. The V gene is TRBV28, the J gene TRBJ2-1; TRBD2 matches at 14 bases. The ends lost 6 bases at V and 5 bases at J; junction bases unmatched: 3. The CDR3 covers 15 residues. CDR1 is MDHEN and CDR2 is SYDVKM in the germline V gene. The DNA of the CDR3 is TGTGCCAGCAGCAAGACTAGCGGGAGGGACAATGAGCAGTTCTTC. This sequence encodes CASSKTSGRDNEQFF.

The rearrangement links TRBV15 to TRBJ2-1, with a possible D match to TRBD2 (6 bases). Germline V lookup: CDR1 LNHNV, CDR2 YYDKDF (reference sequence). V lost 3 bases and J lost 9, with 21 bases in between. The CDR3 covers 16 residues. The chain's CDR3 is CATSRGAGTRWGEQFF. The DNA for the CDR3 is TGTGCCACCAGCAGGGGTGCGGGGACTCGATGGGGTGAGCAGTTCTTC.

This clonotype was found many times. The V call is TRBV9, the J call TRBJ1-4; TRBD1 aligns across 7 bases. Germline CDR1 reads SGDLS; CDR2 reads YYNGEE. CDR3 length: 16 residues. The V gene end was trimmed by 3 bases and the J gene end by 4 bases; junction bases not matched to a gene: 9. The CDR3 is CASSGGGGVGNEKLFF. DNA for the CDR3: TGTGCCAGCAGCGGAGGAGGGGGCGTGGGTAATGAAAAACTGTTTTTT.

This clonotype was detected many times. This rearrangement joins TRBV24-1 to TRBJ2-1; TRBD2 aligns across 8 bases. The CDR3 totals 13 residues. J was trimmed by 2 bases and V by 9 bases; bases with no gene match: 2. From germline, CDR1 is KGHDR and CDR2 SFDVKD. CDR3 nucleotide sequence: TGTGCCACCGGCGGGGGGACCTACAATGAGCAGTTCTTC. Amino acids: CATGGGTYNEQFF.

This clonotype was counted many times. The CDR3 region is CASSLEPYNEQFF. The CDR3 bases are TGTGCCAGCAGCTTGGAACCTTACAATGAGCAGTTCTTC. V usage is TRBV5-6 and J usage is TRBJ2-1; D is ambiguous. Looked up from germline, CDR1 is SGHDT and CDR2 is YYEEEE. V was cut by 0 bases and J by 4 bases, with 5 bases left in between. This CDR3 is 13 amino acids long.

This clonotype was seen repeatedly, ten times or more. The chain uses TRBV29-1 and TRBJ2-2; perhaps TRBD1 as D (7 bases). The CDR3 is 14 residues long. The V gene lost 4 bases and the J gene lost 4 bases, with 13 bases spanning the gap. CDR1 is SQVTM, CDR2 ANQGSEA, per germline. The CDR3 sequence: CSVGPGGGTGELFF. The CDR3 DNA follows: TGCAGCGTTGGTCCAGGGGGAGGCACCGGGGAGCTGTTTTTT.

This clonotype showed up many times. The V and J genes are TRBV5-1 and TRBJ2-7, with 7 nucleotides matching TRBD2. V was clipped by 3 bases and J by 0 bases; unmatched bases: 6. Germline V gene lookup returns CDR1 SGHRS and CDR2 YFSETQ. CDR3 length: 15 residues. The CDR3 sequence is CASSWDGGSSYEQYF. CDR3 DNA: TGCGCCAGCAGCTGGGACGGGGGGAGCTCCTACGAGCAGTACTTC.